This T cell receptor (beta chain) was recorded in a study of blood T cell repertoires in COVID-19. The overall study: Collection of acute and convalescent COVID-19 samples took place in the United States, Italy and Spain. PBMCs, B-cell-depleted T cells, or T cells provided the cDNA or gDNA that made up the material.

In the authors' workflow: Reference gene primers were amplified, and this amplification served to estimate nucleated cell counts. The protocol was immunoSEQ multiplex PCR, while the TCRdb copy is restricted to in-frame clones and leaves out a portion. D and trimming were read from the DNA, whereas the V and J calls and clone size are those reported in that table. Of 80,000 to 100,000 clones in the sample, 75% to 85% were seen once. Trimming took 0 bases from V and 3 from J; bases not matched to a gene: 2. CDR1 is SGDLS, CDR2 YYNGEE, per germline. The CDR3 has 14 amino acids. Input material: peripheral blood. The chain recombines TRBV9 with TRBJ2-7; 8 bases are shared with TRBD1. The clonotype comes from a human donor in a cohort sampled during active COVID-19. This chain's CDR3 is CASSVEGTGYEQYF. In nucleotides, the CDR3 is TGTGCCAGCAGCGTAGAGGGGACAGGCTACGAGCAGTACTTC.